These 13 T cell receptor beta chains originate from one sample sequenced in a study of blood T cells in healthy people across ages. Next came a second PCR, run for about 7 to 12 cycles, which used a sample-barcoded 5' primer along with a J-beta primer mix. MiXCR was run by TCRdb on the 5' RACE reads, yielding one entry per CDR3 protein. The table records some 760,000 distinct CDR3 sequences, around a quarter of them present only once. The sample was also reused in another study, on T cells of mothers and their children.

The sequenced sample was blood. These receptors all stem from a boy between 10 and 17 years old in good health.

A few counts support this clonotype. The V gene is TRBV5-6, the J gene TRBJ2-3, with 8 bases matching TRBD2. The CDR3 extends over 17 amino acids. The germline CDR1 and CDR2 sequences are SGHDT and YYEEEE. V shed 0 bases, J shed 2 bases, and the junction held 8 bases outside the gene matches. The CDR3 is CASSLDLGLATTDTQYF. The CDR3, as DNA: TGTGCCAGCAGCTTGGATCTAGGACTAGCTACCACAGATACGCAGTATTTT.

The gene calls are TRBV12-3 or TRBV12-4 and TRBJ2-4, with D possibly TRBD1 on 6 matching bases. V dropped 6 bases and J dropped 0 bases, with 15 bases sitting between them. This CDR3 is 16 amino acids long. CDR3 region: CASRHTGIIAKNIQYF. Here the CDR3 DNA reads TGTGCCAGCAGGCATACAGGGATTATAGCCAAAAACATTCAGTACTTC.

This sequence joins TRBV7-8 and TRBJ1-1, with TRBD1 as a possible D gene (5 bases). There are 15 residues in the CDR3. Per germline, CDR1 SGHVS and CDR2 FQNEAQ. V lost 0 bases and J lost 6, with 14 bases in between. CDR3 protein: CASSLAEGWGPEAFF. CDR3 DNA: TGTGCCAGCAGCTTAGCGGAGGGGTGGGGTCCTGAAGCTTTCTTT.

The V and J genes are TRBV20-1 and TRBJ2-7; 13 bases are shared with TRBD2. Germline-derived CDR1 and CDR2 are DFQATT and SNEGSKA (reference sequence). The CDR3 extends over 15 amino acids. J gave up 2 bases and V 3 bases, and 4 bases lay outside the gene matches. In DNA, the CDR3 is TGCAGTGCTAGGGGTGGACTAGCGGGGGCCTACGAGCAGTACTTC. It specifies CSARGGLAGAYEQYF.

The genes are TRBV7-9 and TRBJ2-1; D is possibly TRBD2 (5 bases). V shed 6 bases and J shed 9 bases, with 15 bases lying between them. Germline V gives CDR1 SEHNR, CDR2 FQNEAQ (reference sequence). The CDR3 runs 13 residues. The CDR3 sequence: CASSPNGGREQFF. The CDR3 nucleotides are TGTGCCAGCAGTCCTAACGGCGGGCGTGAGCAGTTCTTC.

The chain recombines TRBV9 with TRBJ2-1; TRBD2 aligns across 11 bases. V lost 4 bases, J lost 4 bases, and 13 bases stayed unmatched. The CDR3 loop spans 18 amino acids. Germline-derived CDR1 and CDR2 are SGDLS and YYNGEE. The CDR3 region has the DNA TGTGCCAGCAGCCCTAAGACTAGCGGGAAGCCTTATTACAATGAGCAGTTCTTC. Residues: CASSPKTSGKPYYNEQFF.

This clonotype was detected a few times. V usage is TRBV3-1 and J usage is TRBJ2-5, with 8 bases lining up with TRBD1. The junction had 11 bases not matched to a gene; V was cut back by 3 bases and J by 2 bases. The CDR3 loop spans 17 amino acids. Germline V gives CDR1 LGHDT, CDR2 YNNKEL (reference sequence). The CDR3 sequence: CASSHISRGPKQETQYF. The CDR3 DNA sequence: TGTGCCAGCAGCCACATCTCCAGGGGGCCAAAGCAAGAGACCCAGTACTTC.

This clonotype was observed a handful of times. The chain couples TRBV7-9 to TRBJ2-5; no reliable D call. The assigned J gene may be wrong: the sequence end matches TRBJ2-7 better. The CDR3 loop spans 13 amino acids. Germline V gives CDR1 SEHNR, CDR2 FQNEAQ (reference sequence). CDR3 coding DNA: TGTGCCAGCAGCTCTACAAACTCCTACGAGCAGTACTTC. This gives the protein CASSSTNSYEQYF.

The CDR3 loop reads CASSYGERADEQFF. CDR3 coding DNA: TGTGCCAGCAGCTATGGTGAGAGGGCGGATGAGCAGTTCTTC. The rearrangement joins TRBV7-2 to TRBJ2-5, with D possibly matching TRBD2 (5 bases). The J call may be wrong; the DNA end is better matched by TRBJ2-1. The CDR3 runs to 14 residues. CDR1 is SGHTA, CDR2 FQGNSA, per germline.

This clonotype showed up just once. The chain recombines TRBV11-1 with TRBJ2-5, with D possibly being TRBD2 (6 bases). With the DNA end fitting TRBJ2-1 better, the J assignment may be wrong. CDR3 size: 15 residues. Germline V lookup: CDR1 SGHAT, CDR2 FQDESV (reference sequence). CDR3 in amino acids: CASSLAQLGLNEQFF. The CDR3 DNA is TGTGCCAGCAGCTTAGCGCAGTTGGGACTGAATGAGCAGTTCTTC.

A few counts support this clonotype. The chain employs TRBV5-1 and TRBJ2-1; a weak D match, TRBD1 (6 bases). The germline CDR1 and CDR2 sequences are SGHRS and YFSETQ. V lost 4 bases, J lost 9 bases, and 20 bases lay in between. The CDR3 has 15 residues. CDR3 sequence (DNA): TGCGCCAGCAGCCCAGGGGCCTTAGGGGTGGGTGAGCAGTTCTTC. Protein sequence: CASSPGALGVGEQFF.

In DNA form, the CDR3 reads TGCAGCGTTGTAAGGACAGGGGGCGTCGACAATGAGCAGTTCTTC. It yields the protein CSVVRTGGVDNEQFF. This chain links TRBV29-1 with TRBJ2-1; 11 bases agree with TRBD1. Germline values: CDR1 SQVTM, CDR2 ANQGSEA. The CDR3 totals 15 residues. V shed 4 bases, J shed 5 bases, and the junction held 7 bases outside the gene matches.

A few counts support this clonotype. The chain couples TRBV7-9 to TRBJ2-1; 11 nucleotides agree with TRBD2. This CDR3 region has 16 residues. The J segment lost 7 bases and the V segment lost 5 bases, leaving 10 bases of the junction unmatched. Germline CDR1 SEHNR, CDR2 FQNEAQ (reference sequence). The CDR3 bases are TGTGCCAGCAGCACCTATAGCGGGGGGGGAGAAAATGAGCAGTTCTTC. This translates into CASSTYSGGGENEQFF.